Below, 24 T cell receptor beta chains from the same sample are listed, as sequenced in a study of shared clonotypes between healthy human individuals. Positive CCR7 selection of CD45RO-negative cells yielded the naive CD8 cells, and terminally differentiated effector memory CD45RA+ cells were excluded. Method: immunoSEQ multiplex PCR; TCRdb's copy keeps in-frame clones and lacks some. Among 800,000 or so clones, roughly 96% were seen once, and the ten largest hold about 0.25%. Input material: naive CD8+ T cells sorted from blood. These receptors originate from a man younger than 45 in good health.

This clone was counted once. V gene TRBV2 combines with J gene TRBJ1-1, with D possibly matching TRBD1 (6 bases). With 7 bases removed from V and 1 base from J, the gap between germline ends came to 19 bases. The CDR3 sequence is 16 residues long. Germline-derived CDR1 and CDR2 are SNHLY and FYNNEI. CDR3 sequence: CASIGRSRGGNTEAFF. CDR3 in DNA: TGTGCCAGCATTGGGCGCTCCAGGGGAGGGAACACTGAAGCTTTCTTT.

The CDR3 nucleotides are TGTGCCAGCAGTTACGGCATGAACACTGAAGCTTTCTTT. This sequence encodes CASSYGMNTEAFF. The rearrangement joins TRBV27 to TRBJ1-1, with no clear D. CDR1 is MNHEY, CDR2 SMNVEV, per germline (reference sequence). The CDR3 contains 13 residues. The germline V and J ends were trimmed by 4 bases and 0 bases, with 6 bases remaining between them.

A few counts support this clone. Here the CDR3 DNA reads TGTGCCAGCAGCTTAGAGGCGGGGCCAACTAATGAAAAACTGTTTTTT. Its translation is CASSLEAGPTNEKLFF. The V call is TRBV7-8, the J call TRBJ1-4; a possible D gene is TRBD1 (5 bases). This CDR3 is 16 amino acids long. The germline gives CDR1 SGHVS, CDR2 FQNEAQ. Trimming cost V 1 base and J 0 bases, with 9 bases left between them.

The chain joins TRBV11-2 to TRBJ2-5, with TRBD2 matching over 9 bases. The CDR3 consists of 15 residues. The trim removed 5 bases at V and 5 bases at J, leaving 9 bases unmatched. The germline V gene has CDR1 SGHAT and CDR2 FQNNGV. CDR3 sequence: CASSQGPSGTETQYF. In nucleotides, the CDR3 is TGTGCCAGCAGCCAGGGACCTAGCGGGACGGAGACCCAGTACTTC.

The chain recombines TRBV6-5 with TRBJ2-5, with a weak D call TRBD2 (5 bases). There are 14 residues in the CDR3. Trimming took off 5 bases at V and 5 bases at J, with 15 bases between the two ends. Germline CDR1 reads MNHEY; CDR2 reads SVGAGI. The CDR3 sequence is CASSGIGVPETQYF. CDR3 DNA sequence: TGTGCCAGCAGTGGTATCGGGGTCCCCGAGACCCAGTACTTC.

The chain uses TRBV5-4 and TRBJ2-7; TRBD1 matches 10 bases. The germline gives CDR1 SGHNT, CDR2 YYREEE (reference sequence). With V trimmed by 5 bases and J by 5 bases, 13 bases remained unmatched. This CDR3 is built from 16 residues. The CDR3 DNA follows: TGTGCCAGCAGTGAGAGCCCCGGGACAGGGGTCCACGAGCAGTACTTC. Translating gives CASSESPGTGVHEQYF.

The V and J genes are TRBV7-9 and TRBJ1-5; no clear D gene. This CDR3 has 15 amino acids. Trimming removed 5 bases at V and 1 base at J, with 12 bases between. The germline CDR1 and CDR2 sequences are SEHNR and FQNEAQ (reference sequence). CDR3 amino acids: CASSPWSGSNQPQHF. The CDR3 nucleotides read TGTGCCAGCAGCCCCTGGTCGGGGAGCAATCAGCCCCAGCATTTT.

CDR3 amino acids: CASSPTGPNYEQYF. The CDR3 DNA reads as TGTGCCAGCTCACCGACAGGGCCGAACTACGAGCAGTACTTC. This chain joins TRBV18 and TRBJ2-7; TRBD1 matches 7 bases. With 3 bases clipped from V and 3 bases from J, the junction kept 5 bases outside the gene matches. This CDR3 contains 14 residues. Germline V gives CDR1 KGHSH, CDR2 LQKENI. Based on the CDR3 plus reference TRBV18 and TRBJ2-7, the full variable domain is NAGVMQNPRHLVRRRGQEARLRCSPMKGHSHVYWYRQLPEEGLKFMVYLQKENIIDESGMPKERFSAEFPKEGPSILRIQQVVRGDSAAYFCASSPTGPNYEQYFGPGTRLTVT.

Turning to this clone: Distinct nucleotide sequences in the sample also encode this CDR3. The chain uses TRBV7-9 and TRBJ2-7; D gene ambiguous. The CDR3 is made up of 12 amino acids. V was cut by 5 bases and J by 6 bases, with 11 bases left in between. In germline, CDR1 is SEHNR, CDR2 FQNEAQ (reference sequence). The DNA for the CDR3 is TGTGCCAGCAGCCCCGACGTCTTCGAGCAGTACTTC. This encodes CASSPDVFEQYF.

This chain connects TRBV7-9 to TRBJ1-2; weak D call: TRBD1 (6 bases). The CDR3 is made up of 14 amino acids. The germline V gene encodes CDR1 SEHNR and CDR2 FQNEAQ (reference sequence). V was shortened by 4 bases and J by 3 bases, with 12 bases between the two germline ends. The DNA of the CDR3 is TGTGCCAGCAGCTCCCCGACAGGAGACTATGGCTACACCTTC. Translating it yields CASSSPTGDYGYTF.

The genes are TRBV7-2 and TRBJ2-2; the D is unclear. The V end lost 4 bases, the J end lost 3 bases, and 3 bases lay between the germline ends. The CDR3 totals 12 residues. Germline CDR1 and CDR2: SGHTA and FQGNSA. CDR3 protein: CASSSYTGELFF. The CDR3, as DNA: TGTGCCAGCAGCTCCTACACCGGGGAGCTGTTTTTT.

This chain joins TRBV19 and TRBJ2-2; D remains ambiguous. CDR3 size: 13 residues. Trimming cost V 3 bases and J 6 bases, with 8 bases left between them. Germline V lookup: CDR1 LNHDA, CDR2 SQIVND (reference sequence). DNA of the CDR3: TGTGCCAGTAGTATCACTGACGCCGGGGAGCTGTTTTTT. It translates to CASSITDAGELFF.

The CDR3, as DNA: TGTGCCAGCAGCGGCGGGACGACCTACGAGCAGTACTTC. This sequence encodes CASSGGTTYEQYF. This chain links TRBV5-4 with TRBJ2-7, with D possibly TRBD2 on 6 matching bases. V dropped 4 bases and J dropped 2 bases, with 10 bases sitting between them. Looked up from germline, CDR1 is SGHNT and CDR2 is YYREEE (reference sequence). The CDR3 extends over 13 amino acids.

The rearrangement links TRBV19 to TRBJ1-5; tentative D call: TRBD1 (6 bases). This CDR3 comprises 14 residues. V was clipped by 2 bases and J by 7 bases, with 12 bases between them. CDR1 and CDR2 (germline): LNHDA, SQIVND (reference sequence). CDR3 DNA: TGTGCCAGTAGTATATTCGCAGGGGACCAGCCCCAGCATTTT. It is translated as CASSIFAGDQPQHF.

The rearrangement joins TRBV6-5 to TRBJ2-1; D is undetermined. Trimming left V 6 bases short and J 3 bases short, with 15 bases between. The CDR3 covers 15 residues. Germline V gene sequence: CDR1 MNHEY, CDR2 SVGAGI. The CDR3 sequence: CASSTGLPRYNEQFF. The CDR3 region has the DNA TGTGCCAGCAGCACGGGTCTGCCTCGCTACAATGAGCAGTTCTTC.

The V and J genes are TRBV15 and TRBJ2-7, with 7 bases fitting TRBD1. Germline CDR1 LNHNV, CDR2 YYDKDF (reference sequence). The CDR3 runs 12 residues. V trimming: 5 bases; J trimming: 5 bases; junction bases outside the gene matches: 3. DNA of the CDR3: TGTGCCACCAGCCCCCAGGGGGACGAGCAGTACTTC. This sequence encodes CATSPQGDEQYF.

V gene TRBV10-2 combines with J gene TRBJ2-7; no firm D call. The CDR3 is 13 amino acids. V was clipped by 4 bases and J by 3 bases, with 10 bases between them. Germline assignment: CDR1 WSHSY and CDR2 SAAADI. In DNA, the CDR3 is TGCGCCAGCAGTGGGACCCTCATCTACGAGCAGTACTTC. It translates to CASSGTLIYEQYF.

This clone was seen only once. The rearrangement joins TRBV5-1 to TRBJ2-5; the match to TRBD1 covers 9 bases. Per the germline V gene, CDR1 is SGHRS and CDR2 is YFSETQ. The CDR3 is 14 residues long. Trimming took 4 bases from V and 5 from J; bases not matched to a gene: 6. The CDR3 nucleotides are TGCGCCAGCAGCCAGACAGGGGGTCGGGAGACCCAGTACTTC. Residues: CASSQTGGRETQYF.

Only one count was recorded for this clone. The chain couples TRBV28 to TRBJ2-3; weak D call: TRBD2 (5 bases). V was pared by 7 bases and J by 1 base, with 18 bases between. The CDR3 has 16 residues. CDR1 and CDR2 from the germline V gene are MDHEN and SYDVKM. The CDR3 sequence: CASTPSPLGGTDTQYF. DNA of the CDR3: TGTGCCAGCACTCCCTCACCCCTCGGGGGCACAGATACGCAGTATTTT. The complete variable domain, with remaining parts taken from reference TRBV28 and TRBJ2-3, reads DVKVTQSSRYLVKRTGEKVFLECVQDMDHENMFWYRQDPGLGLRLIYFSYDVKMKEKGDIPEGYSVSREKKERFSLILESASTNQTSMYLCASTPSPLGGTDTQYFGPGTRLTVL.

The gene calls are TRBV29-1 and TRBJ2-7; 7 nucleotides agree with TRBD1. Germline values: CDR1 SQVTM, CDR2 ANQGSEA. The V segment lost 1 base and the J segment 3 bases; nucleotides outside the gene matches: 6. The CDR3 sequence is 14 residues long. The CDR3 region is CSVEVGRGNYEQYF. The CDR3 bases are TGCAGCGTTGAAGTAGGCAGGGGGAACTACGAGCAGTACTTC.

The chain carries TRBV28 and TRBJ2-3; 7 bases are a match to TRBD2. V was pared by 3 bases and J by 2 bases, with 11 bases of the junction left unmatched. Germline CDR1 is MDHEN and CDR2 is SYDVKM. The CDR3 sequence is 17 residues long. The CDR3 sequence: CASSLFSSGGDTDTQYF. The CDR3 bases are TGTGCCAGCAGTTTGTTCTCTAGCGGAGGGGACACAGATACGCAGTATTTT.

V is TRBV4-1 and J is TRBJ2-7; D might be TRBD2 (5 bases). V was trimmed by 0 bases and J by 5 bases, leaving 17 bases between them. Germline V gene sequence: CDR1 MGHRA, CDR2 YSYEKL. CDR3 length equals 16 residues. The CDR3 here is CASSQDSSGGANEQYF. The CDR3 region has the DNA TGCGCCAGCAGCCAAGACTCCTCAGGAGGAGCAAACGAGCAGTACTTC.

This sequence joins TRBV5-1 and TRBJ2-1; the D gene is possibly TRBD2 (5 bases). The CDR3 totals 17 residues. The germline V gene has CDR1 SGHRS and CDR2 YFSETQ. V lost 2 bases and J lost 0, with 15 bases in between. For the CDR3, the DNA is TGCGCCAGCAGCTTCCCCTGGGAAGGGAGCTCCTACAATGAGCAGTTCTTC. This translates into CASSFPWEGSSYNEQFF. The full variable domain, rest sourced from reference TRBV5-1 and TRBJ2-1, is KAGVTQTPRYLIKTRGQQVTLSCSPISGHRSVSWYQQTPGQGLQFLFEYFSETQRNKGNFPGRFSGRQFSNSRSEMNVSTLELGDSALYLCASSFPWEGSSYNEQFFGPGTRLTVL.

CDR3 sequence: CASSYGVEGPFTEAFF. The CDR3 bases are TGTGCCAGCAGTTACGGTGTAGAGGGGCCGTTTACTGAAGCTTTCTTT. The chain has TRBV6-5 and TRBJ1-1; tentatively, D is TRBD1 (5 bases). The V gene's germline CDR1 is MNHEY and CDR2 SVGAGI. This CDR3 region has 16 residues. V lost 2 bases to trimming and J lost 5 bases, with 18 bases between them.